This T cell receptor (beta chain) is from a study of blood T cell repertoires in COVID-19. TCRdb's copy holds only in-frame clones and misses some; the assay was immunoSEQ multiplex PCR. The sample records over 130,000 clones, about 80% being singletons. The receptor comes from a human donor in a cohort sampled during active COVID-19. The sample was peripheral blood.

Here the CDR3 reads CASSSRTGGSGKLFF. Here the CDR3 DNA reads TGTGCCAGTAGTTCCCGGACAGGGGGCAGTGGAAAACTGTTTTTT. The genes are TRBV19 and TRBJ1-4; 11 nucleotides line up with TRBD1. The CDR3 is 15 residues long. The germline CDR1 and CDR2 sequences are LNHDA and SQIVND (reference sequence). V shed 5 bases, J shed 10 bases, and the junction held 9 bases outside the gene matches.